Listed below are T cell receptor beta chains from one sample, sequenced in a study of shared clonotypes between healthy human individuals. Sequencing was performed with immunoSEQ multiplex PCR; in TCRdb, only in-frame clones are kept and a portion is missing. Of approximately 1.9 million clones in the sample, approximately 92% are singletons; the top ten hold 1.5% to 2%. The sequencing sample was made of naive CD8+ T cells from PBMCs. The source of these receptors is a man aged 18-30 years in good health. Some clones in this sample may be carry-over from other donors' samples. CDR3s include the opening cysteine and the closing phenylalanine or tryptophan. A D gene is named only where the DNA matches it firmly. Clone size is shown for a subset of rows, as once, few, many or a class of expanded clone.

d_gene	abundance	j_gene	v_gene	CDR3aa	CDR3nt
.	.	TRBJ1-1	TRBV4-1	CASSPMGGAGTEAFF	TGCGCCAGCAGCCCAATGGGGGGTGCTGGCACTGAAGCTTTCTTT
TRBD2	.	TRBJ2-7	TRBV11-2	CASSPTLAHEQYF	TGTGCCAGCAGCCCAACACTAGCGCACGAGCAGTACTTC
.	few	TRBJ1-1	TRBV30	CAWSVYTEAFF	TGTGCCTGGAGTGTCTATACTGAAGCTTTCTTT
.	.	TRBJ1-1	TRBV15	CATSADHTEAFF	TGTGCCACCAGCGCAGACCACACTGAAGCTTTCTTT
.	.	TRBJ2-7	TRBV6-1	CASSEGTFSSYEQYF	TGTGCCAGCAGTGAAGGGACCTTCAGCTCCTACGAGCAGTACTTC
.	.	TRBJ1-4	TRBV6-6	CASLGLEKLFF	TGTGCCAGCCTGGGATTGGAAAAACTGTTTTTT
.	.	TRBJ1-2	TRBV7-9	CASSLGEGGYGYTF	TGTGCCAGCAGCTTAGGAGAAGGGGGCTATGGCTACACCTTC
.	.	TRBJ2-7	TRBV27	CASSTPGPLGEQYF	TGTGCCAGCAGTACCCCAGGACCGCTTGGGGAGCAGTACTTC
.	once	TRBJ1-3	TRBV4-1	CASSQDAGTVSGNTIYF	TGCGCCAGCAGCCAAGACGCAGGGACCGTTTCTGGAAACACCATATATTTT
.	.	TRBJ2-7	TRBV28	CASSPNSYEQYF	TGTGCCAGCAGTCCCAACTCCTACGAGCAGTACTTC
.	few	TRBJ1-5	TRBV28	CASSFQGSGQPQHF	TGTGCCAGCAGTTTCCAGGGGTCGGGCCAGCCCCAGCATTTT
.	.	TRBJ1-2	TRBV25-1	CATSGPGNPNYGYTF	TGTGCCACTTCGGGTCCGGGAAATCCTAACTATGGCTACACCTTC
.	.	TRBJ1-2	TRBV30	CAWVPRPRGVPDSNYGYTF	TGTGCCTGGGTCCCGAGACCAAGGGGGGTTCCCGATTCTAACTATGGCTACACCTTC
.	.	TRBJ1-1	TRBV4-2	CASSQQGTPEAFF	TGTGCCAGCAGCCAACAGGGAACCCCTGAAGCTTTCTTT
.	.	TRBJ1-1	TRBV5-5	CASSLWGGPRVNTEAFF	TGTGCCAGCAGCTTGTGGGGGGGACCCCGGGTGAACACTGAAGCTTTCTTT
TRBD1	.	TRBJ1-5	TRBV7-2	CASSLAGQGVDQPQHF	TGTGCCAGCAGCTTAGCAGGACAGGGGGTAGATCAGCCCCAGCATTTT
TRBD2	.	TRBJ2-3	TRBV28	CASSPLAGGPLGADTQYF	TGTGCCAGCAGTCCACTAGCGGGAGGGCCCTTGGGGGCAGATACGCAGTATTTT
TRBD1	.	TRBJ2-7	TRBV4-1	CASSQILGEAGGAYEQYF	TGCGCCAGCAGCCAAATCCTCGGCGAGGCAGGGGGCGCCTACGAGCAGTACTTC
TRBD2	.	TRBJ2-7	TRBV6-4	CASSDGPSGNSEQYF	TGTGCCAGCAGTGACGGCCCTAGCGGGAATTCCGAGCAGTACTTC
.	once	TRBJ2-1	TRBV13	CASSFESQSFHDEQFF	TGTGCCAGCAGCTTCGAGTCCCAGTCTTTTCATGATGAGCAGTTCTTC
.	.	TRBJ2-7	TRBV7-8	CASGEPYEQYF	TGTGCCTCCGGCGAACCCTACGAGCAGTACTTC
.	.	TRBJ1-1	TRBV28	CASSLEVNTEAFF	TGTGCCAGCAGCCTGGAGGTGAACACTGAAGCTTTCTTT
TRBD2	.	TRBJ2-3	TRBV27	CASSISGRNLVSTDTQYF	TGTGCCAGCAGTATCAGCGGGAGGAATCTAGTTAGCACAGATACGCAGTATTTT
.	.	TRBJ1-6	TRBV30	CAWRPLSRNSPLHF	TGTGCCTGGAGACCTTTAAGTCGGAATTCACCCCTCCACTTT
.	.	TRBJ2-5	TRBV28	CASSPPLTRQYF	TGTGCCAGCAGCCCCCCTCTGACTAGACAGTACTTC
TRBD1	.	TRBJ1-2	TRBV4-1	CASSQVGVTGEPYGYTF	TGCGCCAGCAGCCAAGTGGGCGTGACAGGGGAGCCCTATGGCTACACCTTC
TRBD2	.	TRBJ2-5	TRBV18	CASSPPGLAGGPRETQYF	TGTGCCAGCTCACCCCCCGGTTTAGCGGGAGGGCCGAGAGAGACCCAGTACTTC
TRBD2	once	TRBJ2-1	TRBV6-5	CASSSRREYSNEQFF	TGTGCCAGCAGTTCCCGGCGGGAGTACTCCAATGAGCAGTTCTTC
.	.	TRBJ2-7	TRBV10-2	CASIGNTFYEQYF	TGCGCCAGCATTGGTAACACGTTCTACGAGCAGTACTTC
TRBD1	.	TRBJ1-1	TRBV28	CASSNSIRDRQSMNTEAFF	TGTGCCAGCAGCAACTCAATCCGGGACAGACAATCAATGAACACTGAAGCTTTCTTT
.	.	TRBJ2-1	TRBV21-1	CASSMGFTGERTARPYNEQFF	TGTGCCAGCAGCATGGGGTTTACGGGGGAGAGGACCGCAAGACCCTACAATGAGCAGTTCTTC
.	.	TRBJ1-5	TRBV15	CATSGRVGQPQHF	TGTGCCACCAGCGGAAGGGTTGGCCAGCCCCAGCATTTT
.	.	TRBJ1-5	TRBV9	CASSDGTSNQPQHF	TGTGCCAGCTCCGACGGGACTAGCAATCAGCCCCAGCATTTT
TRBD2	.	TRBJ2-7	TRBV7-9	CASSPSGLAVSYEQYF	TGTGCCAGCAGCCCCTCGGGGCTAGCGGTATCCTACGAGCAGTACTTC
TRBD2	.	TRBJ2-1	TRBV6-5	CASSAGTRAQNEQFF	TGTGCCAGCAGTGCCGGGACTAGGGCTCAAAATGAGCAGTTCTTC
TRBD1	.	TRBJ2-5	TRBV7-9	CASSLKGQGNQETQYF	TGTGCCAGCAGCCTCAAGGGACAGGGAAACCAAGAGACCCAGTACTTC
.	.	TRBJ2-7	TRBV28	CASTSPGSYEQYF	TGTGCCAGCACGTCCCCAGGGAGCTACGAGCAGTACTTC
.	.	TRBJ2-1	TRBV27	CASAINGRTPRWEQFF	TGTGCCAGCGCAATTAACGGGAGAACCCCAAGGTGGGAGCAGTTCTTC
.	.	TRBJ2-7	TRBV27	CASSLEDGYEQYF	TGTGCCAGCAGTTTAGAGGACGGGTACGAGCAGTACTTC
.	.	TRBJ1-1	TRBV19	CASSIAVFTDTDTEAFF	TGTGCCAGTAGTATAGCTGTGTTCACCGATACGGACACTGAAGCTTTCTTT
TRBD2	.	TRBJ2-1	TRBV28	CASSLFGTSGRTEQFF	TGTGCCAGCAGTTTATTCGGGACTAGCGGGAGGACTGAGCAGTTCTTC
.	.	TRBJ1-3	TRBV6-1	CASREPGPRSGNTIYF	TGTGCCAGCAGAGAACCAGGGCCACGGTCTGGAAACACCATATATTTT
.	.	TRBJ2-7	TRBV7-9	CASSSMTGLDYEQYF	TGTGCCAGCAGCTCAATGACGGGGCTCGACTACGAGCAGTACTTC
TRBD1	.	TRBJ1-4	TRBV27	CASSLQGVGEKLFF	TGTGCCAGCAGTCTCCAGGGGGTAGGTGAAAAACTGTTTTTT
.	once	TRBJ1-5	TRBV6-1	CASSETRTPARHF	TGTGCCAGCAGTGAGACCAGGACCCCGGCTCGGCATTTT
.	.	TRBJ2-2	TRBV25-1	CASSASPDTGELFF	TGTGCCAGCAGTGCTTCGCCGGACACCGGGGAGCTGTTTTTT
TRBD2	.	TRBJ2-1	TRBV19	CASSISLRAGGPSVQFF	TGTGCCAGTAGTATATCTCTGAGGGCGGGAGGGCCGTCAGTGCAGTTCTTC
.	.	TRBJ2-6	TRBV4-1	CASSQDSGGSGVSGANVLTF	TGCGCCAGCAGCCAAGATTCAGGAGGAAGCGGAGTCTCTGGGGCCAACGTCCTGACTTTC